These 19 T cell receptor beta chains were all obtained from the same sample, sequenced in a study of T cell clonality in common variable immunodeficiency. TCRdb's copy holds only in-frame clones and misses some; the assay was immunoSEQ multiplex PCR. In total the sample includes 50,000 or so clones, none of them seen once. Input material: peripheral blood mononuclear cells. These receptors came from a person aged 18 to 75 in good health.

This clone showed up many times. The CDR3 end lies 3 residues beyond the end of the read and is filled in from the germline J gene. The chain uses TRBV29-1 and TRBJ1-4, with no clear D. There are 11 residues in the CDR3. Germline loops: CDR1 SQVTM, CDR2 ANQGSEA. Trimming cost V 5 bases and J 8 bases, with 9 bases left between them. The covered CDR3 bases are TGCAGCGTTTCCGACATGGAAAAA. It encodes CSVSDMEK. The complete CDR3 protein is CSVSDMEKLFF.

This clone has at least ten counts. This CDR3 reads CAIRRQGDSYEQYF. The sequenced CDR3 bases are TGTGCCATCAGGCGACAGGGGGATTCCTACGAG. The V gene is TRBV10-3, the J gene TRBJ2-7; 9 positions match TRBD1. The read stops 3 residues short of the end of the CDR3; the missing end is completed from the germline J gene. Germline V gives CDR1 ENHRY, CDR2 SYGVKD. V lost 6 bases and J lost 1; bases outside the gene matches: 4. The CDR3 is 14 residues long.

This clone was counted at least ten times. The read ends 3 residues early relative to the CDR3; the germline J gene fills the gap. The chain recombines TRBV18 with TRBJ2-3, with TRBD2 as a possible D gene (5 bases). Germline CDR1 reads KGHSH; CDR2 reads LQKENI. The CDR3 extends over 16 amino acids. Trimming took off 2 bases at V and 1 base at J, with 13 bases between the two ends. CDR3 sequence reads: CASSPTVGVRTDTQYF. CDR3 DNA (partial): TGTGCCAGCTCACCAACCGTCGGGGTCCGCACAGATACG.

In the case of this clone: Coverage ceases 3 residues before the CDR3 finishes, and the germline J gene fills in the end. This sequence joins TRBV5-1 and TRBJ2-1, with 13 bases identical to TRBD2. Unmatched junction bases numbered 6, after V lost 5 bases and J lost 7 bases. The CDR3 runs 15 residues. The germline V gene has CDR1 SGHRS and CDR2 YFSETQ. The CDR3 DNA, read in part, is TGCGCCAGCAGATCTCCGGGACTAGCGGGGAATGAG. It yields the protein CASRSPGLAGNE. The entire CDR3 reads CASRSPGLAGNEQFF.

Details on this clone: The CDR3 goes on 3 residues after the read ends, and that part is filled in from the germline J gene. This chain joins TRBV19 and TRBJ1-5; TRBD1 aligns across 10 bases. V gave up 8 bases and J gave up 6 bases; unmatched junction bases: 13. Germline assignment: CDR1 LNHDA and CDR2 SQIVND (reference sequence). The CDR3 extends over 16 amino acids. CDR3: CASETPGQGVGQPQHF. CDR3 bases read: TGTGCCAGTGAAACCCCAGGACAGGGGGTGGGTCAGCCC.

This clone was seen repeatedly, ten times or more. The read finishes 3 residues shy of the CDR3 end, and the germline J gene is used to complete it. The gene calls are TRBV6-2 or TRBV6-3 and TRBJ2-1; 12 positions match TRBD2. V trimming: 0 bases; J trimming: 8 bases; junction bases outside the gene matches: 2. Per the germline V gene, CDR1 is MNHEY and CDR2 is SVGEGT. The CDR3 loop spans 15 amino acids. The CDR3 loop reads CASSYSSSGRDEQFF. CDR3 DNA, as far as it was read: TGTGCCAGCAGTTACTCGTCTAGCGGGAGGGATGAG.

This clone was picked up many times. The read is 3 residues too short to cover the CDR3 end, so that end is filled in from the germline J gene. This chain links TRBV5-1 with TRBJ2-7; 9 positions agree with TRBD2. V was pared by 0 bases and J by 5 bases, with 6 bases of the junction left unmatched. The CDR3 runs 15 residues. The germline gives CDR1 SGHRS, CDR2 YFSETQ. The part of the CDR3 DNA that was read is TGCGCCAGCAGCTTGGCCGGGCTAGCGGGAAACGAG. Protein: CASSLAGLAGNE. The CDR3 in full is CASSLAGLAGNEQYF.

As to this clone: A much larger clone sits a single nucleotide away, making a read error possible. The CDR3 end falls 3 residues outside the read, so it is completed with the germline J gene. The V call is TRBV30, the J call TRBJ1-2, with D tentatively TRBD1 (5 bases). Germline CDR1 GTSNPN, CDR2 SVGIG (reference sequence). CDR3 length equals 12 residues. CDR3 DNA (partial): TGTGCCTGGAGTCTAGGGGACTATGAC. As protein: CAWSLGDYD. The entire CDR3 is CAWSLGDYDYTF.

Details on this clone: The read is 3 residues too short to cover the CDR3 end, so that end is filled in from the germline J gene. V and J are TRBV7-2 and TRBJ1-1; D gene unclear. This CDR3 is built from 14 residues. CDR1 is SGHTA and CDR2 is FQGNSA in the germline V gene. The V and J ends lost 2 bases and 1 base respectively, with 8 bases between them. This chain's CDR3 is CASSLSPGNTEAFF. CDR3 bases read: TGTGCCAGCAGCTTATCCCCAGGGAACACTGAA.

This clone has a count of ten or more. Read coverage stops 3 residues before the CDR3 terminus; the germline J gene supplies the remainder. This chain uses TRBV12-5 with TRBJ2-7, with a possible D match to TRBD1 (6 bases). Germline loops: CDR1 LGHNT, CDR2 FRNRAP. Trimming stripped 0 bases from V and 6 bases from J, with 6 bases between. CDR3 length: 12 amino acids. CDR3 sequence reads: CASGLVQGEQYF. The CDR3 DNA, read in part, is TGTGCTAGTGGTTTGGTACAGGGCGAG. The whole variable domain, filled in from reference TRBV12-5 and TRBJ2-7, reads DARVTQTPRHKVTEMGQEVTMRCQPILGHNTVFWYRQTMMQGLELLAYFRNRAPLDDSGMPKDRFSAEMPDATLATLKIQPSEPRDSAVYFCASGLVQGEQYFGPGTRLTVT.

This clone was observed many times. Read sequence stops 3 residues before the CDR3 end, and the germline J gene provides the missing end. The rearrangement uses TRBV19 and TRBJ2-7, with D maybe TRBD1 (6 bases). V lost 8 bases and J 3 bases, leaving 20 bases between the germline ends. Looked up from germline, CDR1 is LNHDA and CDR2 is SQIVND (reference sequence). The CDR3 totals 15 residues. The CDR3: CASPDFPGHLYEQYF. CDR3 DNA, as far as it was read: TGTGCCAGTCCCGATTTCCCGGGACACCTCTACGAG.

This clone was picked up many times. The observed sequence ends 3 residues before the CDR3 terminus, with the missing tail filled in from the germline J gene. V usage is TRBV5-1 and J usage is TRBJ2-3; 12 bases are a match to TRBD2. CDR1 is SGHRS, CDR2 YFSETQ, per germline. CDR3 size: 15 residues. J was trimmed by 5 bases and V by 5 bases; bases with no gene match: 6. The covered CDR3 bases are TGCGCCAGCAGACCGACTAGCGGGAGAGGAGATACG. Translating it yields CASRPTSGRGDT. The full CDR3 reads CASRPTSGRGDTQYF.

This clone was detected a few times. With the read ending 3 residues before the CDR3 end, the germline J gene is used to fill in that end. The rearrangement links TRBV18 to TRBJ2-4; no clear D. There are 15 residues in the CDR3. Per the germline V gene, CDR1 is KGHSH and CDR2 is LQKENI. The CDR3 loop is CASSPLGGSNYGQYF. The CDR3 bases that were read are TGTGCCAGCTCACCATTAGGCGGATCTAACTATGGT.

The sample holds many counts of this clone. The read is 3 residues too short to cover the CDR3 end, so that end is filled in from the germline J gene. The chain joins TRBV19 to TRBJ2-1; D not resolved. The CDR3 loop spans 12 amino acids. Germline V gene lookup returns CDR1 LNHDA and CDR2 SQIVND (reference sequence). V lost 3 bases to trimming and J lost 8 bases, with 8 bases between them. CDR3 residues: CASSILSHEQFF. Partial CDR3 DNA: TGTGCCAGTAGTATCTTATCCCATGAG.

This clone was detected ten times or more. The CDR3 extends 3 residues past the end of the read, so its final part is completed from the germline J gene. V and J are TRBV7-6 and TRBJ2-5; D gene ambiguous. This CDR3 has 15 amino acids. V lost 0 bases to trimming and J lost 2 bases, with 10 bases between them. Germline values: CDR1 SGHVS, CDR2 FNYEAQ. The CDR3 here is CASSLALAVQETQYF. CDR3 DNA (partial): TGTGCCAGCAGCTTAGCGTTGGCGGTGCAAGAGACC.

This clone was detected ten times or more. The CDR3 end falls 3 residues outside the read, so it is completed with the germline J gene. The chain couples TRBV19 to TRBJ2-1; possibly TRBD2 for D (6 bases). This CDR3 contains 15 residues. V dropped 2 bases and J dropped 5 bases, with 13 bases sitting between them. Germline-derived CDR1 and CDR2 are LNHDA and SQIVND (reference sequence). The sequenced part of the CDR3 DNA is TGTGCCAGTAGTATATTAGCGGATCACGACAATGAG. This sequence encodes CASSILADHDNE. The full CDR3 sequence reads CASSILADHDNEQFF.

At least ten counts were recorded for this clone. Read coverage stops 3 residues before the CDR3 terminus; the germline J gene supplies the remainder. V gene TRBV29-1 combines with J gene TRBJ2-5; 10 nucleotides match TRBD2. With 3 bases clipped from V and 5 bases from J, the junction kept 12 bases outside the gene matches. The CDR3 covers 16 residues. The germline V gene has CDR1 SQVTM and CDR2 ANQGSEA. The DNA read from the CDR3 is TGCAGCGTTGACGGGGGGCTAGCGGGAGTAGGGGAGACC. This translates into CSVDGGLAGVGET. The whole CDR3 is CSVDGGLAGVGETQYF.

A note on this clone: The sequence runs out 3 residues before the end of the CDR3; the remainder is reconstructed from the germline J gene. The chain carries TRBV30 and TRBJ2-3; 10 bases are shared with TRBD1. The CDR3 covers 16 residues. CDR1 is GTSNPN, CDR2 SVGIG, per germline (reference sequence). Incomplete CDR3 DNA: TGTGCCTGGAGGTCGATCGACAGGGGGCGAAGAGAGACG. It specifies CAWRSIDRGRRET. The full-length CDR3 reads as CAWRSIDRGRRETQYF.

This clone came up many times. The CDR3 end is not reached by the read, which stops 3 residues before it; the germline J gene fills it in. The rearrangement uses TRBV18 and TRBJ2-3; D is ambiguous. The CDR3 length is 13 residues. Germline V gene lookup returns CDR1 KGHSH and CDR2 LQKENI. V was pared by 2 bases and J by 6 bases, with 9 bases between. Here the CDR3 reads CASSPVEGDTQYF. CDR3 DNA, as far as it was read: TGTGCCAGCTCACCAGTCGAAGGGGATACG.